The clone carrying this T cell receptor (beta chain) was recorded once. The antigen remains undetermined. The sample comes from a study of cytomegalovirus exposure and HLA in healthy donors. About the study: A previous analysis identified approximately 110 million unique TCR beta sequences derived from 180 million or so T cells. Overall study findings and caveats: Accurate predictions that matched the HLA-A and HLA-B alleles of most subjects were reportedly made from TCR beta sequences.

13 Jbeta primers and 60 Vbeta primers were used for the PCR. TCRdb keeps only in-frame clones here, not all; method: immunoSEQ multiplex PCR. The sample carries approximately 250,000 clones, around 80% recorded once. CDR1 SGHVS and CDR2 FNYEAQ come from the germline V gene. Deletions cut 6 bases from V and 0 bases from J, with 11 bases between. The CDR3 is made up of 15 amino acids. Sequenced input: PBMCs. The V gene is TRBV7-6, the J gene TRBJ2-2; TRBD1 might be the D (6 bases). This TCR was sampled from a boy aged 5-17 years in good health and CMV-seronegative. CDR3 sequence: CASSFGTSNTGELFF. The DNA of the CDR3 is TGTGCCAGCAGTTTCGGGACATCGAACACCGGGGAGCTGTTTTTT. Looking up the rest from reference TRBV7-6 and TRBJ2-2 gives the full variable domain: GAGVSQSPRYKVTKRGQDVALRCDPISGHVSLYWYRQALGQGPEFLTYFNYEAQQDKSGLPNDRFSAERPEGSISTLTIQRTEQRDSAMYRCASSFGTSNTGELFFGEGSRLTVL.